Shown below are 3 T cell receptor beta chains from a single sample sequenced in a study of OX40 agonist ivuxolimab in advanced cancers. Sequencing was performed with immunoSEQ multiplex PCR; in TCRdb, only in-frame clones are kept and a portion is missing. There are tens of thousands of clones in the sample; roughly 88% occur only once, and roughly 25% lies in the top ten. Sequencing used CD4+ or CD8+ T cells sorted from blood, obtained in a trial of the OX40 agonist ivuxolimab. All receptors come from an adult with an advanced solid tumor such as melanoma, head and neck, liver or kidney cancer.

The chain links TRBV28 to TRBJ1-4; D may be TRBD1 (5 bases). The CDR3 loop spans 15 amino acids. V shed 6 bases and J shed 0 bases, with 11 bases lying between them. CDR1 is MDHEN, CDR2 SYDVKM, per germline. This chain's CDR3 is CASRSGTATNEKLFF. The CDR3, as DNA: TGTGCCAGCAGGTCAGGGACTGCAACTAATGAAAAACTGTTTTTT. Full variable domain (missing parts from reference TRBV28 and TRBJ1-4): DVKVTQSSRYLVKRTGEKVFLECVQDMDHENMFWYRQDPGLGLRLIYFSYDVKMKEKGDIPEGYSVSREKKERFSLILESASTNQTSMYLCASRSGTATNEKLFFGSGTQLSVL.

V and J are TRBV11-1 and TRBJ2-7; weak D call: TRBD1 (5 bases). This CDR3 region has 15 residues. V was shortened by 4 bases and J by 7 bases, with 20 bases between the two germline ends. The germline CDR1 and CDR2 sequences are SGHAT and FQDESV (reference sequence). The CDR3 loop is CASSSRAGFPEEQYF. The CDR3 DNA follows: TGTGCCAGCAGCTCCAGAGCAGGGTTCCCCGAGGAGCAGTACTTC.

The V call is TRBV30, the J call TRBJ1-1; TRBD1 is a possible D gene (6 bases). The germline gives CDR1 GTSNPN, CDR2 SVGIG (reference sequence). CDR3 length: 12 residues. Deletions cut 7 bases from V and 11 bases from J, with 20 bases between. DNA for the CDR3: TGTGCCTCCGAGAGGGGGATTGGTAGTGCTTTCTTT. It translates to CASERGIGSAFF.